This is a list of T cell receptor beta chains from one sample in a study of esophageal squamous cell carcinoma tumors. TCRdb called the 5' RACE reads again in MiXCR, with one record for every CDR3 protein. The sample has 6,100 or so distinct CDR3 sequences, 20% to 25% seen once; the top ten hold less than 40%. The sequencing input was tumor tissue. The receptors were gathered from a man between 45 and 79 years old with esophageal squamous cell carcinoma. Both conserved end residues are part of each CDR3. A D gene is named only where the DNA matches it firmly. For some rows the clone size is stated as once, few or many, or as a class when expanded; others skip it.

CDR3 protein: CASSENRATNEKRFF
CDR3 DNA: TGTGCCAGCAGTGAAAACAGGGCAACTAATGAAAAACGGTTTTTT
D gene: NA
J gene: TRBJ1-4
V gene: TRBV6-1
clone size: few

CDR3 protein: CASTRERGTGELFF
CDR3 DNA: TGCGCTAGCACGCGCGAACGTGGCACCGGGGAGCTGTTTTTT
D gene: NA
J gene: TRBJ2-2
V gene: TRBV10-1
clone size: few

CDR3 protein: CASSLAAGTYYGYTF
CDR3 DNA: TGTGCCAGCAGCTTAGCGGCGGGGACGTACTATGGCTACACCTTC
D gene: NA
J gene: TRBJ1-2
V gene: TRBV7-9
clone size: NA

CDR3 protein: CSAWGLYTGELFF
CDR3 DNA: TGCAGTGCCTGGGGACTGTACACCGGGGAGCTGTTTTTT
D gene: NA
J gene: TRBJ2-2
V gene: TRBV20-1
clone size: few

CDR3 protein: CASSEPSNWETQYF
CDR3 DNA: TGTGCCAGCAGCGAACCTAGTAATTGGGAGACCCAGTACTTC
D gene: NA
J gene: TRBJ2-5
V gene: TRBV5-4
clone size: once

CDR3 protein: CASSIHRDSPLHF
CDR3 DNA: TGCGCCAGCAGCATCCACAGGGATTCACCCCTCCACTTT
D gene: NA
J gene: TRBJ1-6
V gene: TRBV5-1
clone size: medium-sized

CDR3 protein: CAWTPGTGAAYEQYF
CDR3 DNA: TGTGCCTGGACCCCCGGGACAGGGGCCGCATACGAGCAGTACTTC
D gene: TRBD1
J gene: TRBJ2-7
V gene: TRBV30
clone size: NA

CDR3 protein: CASSGGPLYNEQFF
CDR3 DNA: TGTGCCAGTAGTGGGGGGCCTTTGTACAATGAGCAGTTCTTC
D gene: NA
J gene: TRBJ2-1
V gene: TRBV19
clone size: few

CDR3 protein: CASSDVNTEALF
CDR3 DNA: TGTGCCAGCAGCGACGTGAACACTGAAGCTTTATTT
D gene: NA
J gene: TRBJ1-1
V gene: TRBV28
clone size: NA

CDR3 protein: CASRQGRAGYYNEQFF
CDR3 DNA: TGTGCCAGCAGGCAGGGCCGGGCGGGATACTACAATGAGCAGTTCTTC
D gene: NA
J gene: TRBJ2-1
V gene: TRBV28
clone size: NA

CDR3 protein: CASSLILAGAFF
CDR3 DNA: TGTGCCAGCAGCTTAATCCTCGCGGGGGCTTTCTTT
D gene: NA
J gene: TRBJ1-1
V gene: TRBV28
clone size: few

CDR3 protein: CASSYSKTDGAEGDEQYF
CDR3 DNA: TGTGCCAGCAGTTACTCGAAGACTGATGGCGCCGAGGGGGACGAGCAGTACTTC
D gene: NA
J gene: TRBJ2-7
V gene: TRBV6-6
clone size: medium-sized

CDR3 protein: CASSPGGGGYTF
CDR3 DNA: TGTGCCAGCAGTCCAGGGGGCGGTGGCTACACCTTC
D gene: TRBD1
J gene: TRBJ1-2
V gene: TRBV12-3/TRBV12-4
clone size: medium-sized

CDR3 protein: CASSLGGEGNTIYF
CDR3 DNA: TGTGCCAGCAGCTTAGGGGGGGAAGGAAACACCATATATTTT
D gene: NA
J gene: TRBJ1-3
V gene: TRBV7-8
clone size: medium-sized

CDR3 protein: CASSVDFYTGELFF
CDR3 DNA: TGTGCCAGCAGCGTGGACTTTTACACCGGGGAGCTGTTTTTT
D gene: NA
J gene: TRBJ2-2
V gene: TRBV9
clone size: medium-sized

CDR3 protein: CSARSPSGSDEQYF
CDR3 DNA: TGCAGTGCTAGATCCCCAAGCGGGAGCGACGAGCAGTACTTC
D gene: TRBD2
J gene: TRBJ2-7
V gene: TRBV20-1
clone size: medium-sized

CDR3 protein: CASRPRIWALGANVLTF
CDR3 DNA: TGTGCCAGCAGACCCCGAATTTGGGCCCTTGGGGCCAACGTCCTGACTTTC
D gene: NA
J gene: TRBJ2-6
V gene: TRBV6-2/TRBV6-3
clone size: medium-sized

CDR3 protein: CASSLGRLAGNTQYF
CDR3 DNA: TGTGCCAGCAGCTTAGGCCGTCTAGCGGGAAACACACAGTACTTC
D gene: TRBD2
J gene: TRBJ2-7
V gene: TRBV13
clone size: medium-sized

CDR3 protein: CSARAQDWVLKGNEQFF
CDR3 DNA: TGCAGTGCTAGAGCCCAAGACTGGGTCCTAAAGGGCAATGAGCAGTTCTTC
D gene: NA
J gene: TRBJ2-1
V gene: TRBV20-1
clone size: few

CDR3 protein: CASTTTGLDGYTF
CDR3 DNA: TGTGCCAGTACCACAACAGGCCTCGATGGCTACACCTTC
D gene: NA
J gene: TRBJ1-2
V gene: TRBV19
clone size: NA

CDR3 protein: CASSNANSPLHF
CDR3 DNA: TGTGCCAGCAGTAACGCCAATTCACCCCTCCACTTT
D gene: NA
J gene: TRBJ1-6
V gene: TRBV6-6
clone size: few

CDR3 protein: CATSRHRDRALNEQFF
CDR3 DNA: TGTGCCACCAGCAGACACCGGGACAGGGCCTTGAATGAGCAGTTCTTC
D gene: TRBD1
J gene: TRBJ2-1
V gene: TRBV15
clone size: NA

CDR3 protein: CSARDPAFDPHF
CDR3 DNA: TGCAGTGCTAGAGACCCCGCCTTCGACCCCCACTTC
D gene: NA
J gene: TRBJ2-4
V gene: TRBV20-1
clone size: medium-sized

CDR3 protein: CASTERGGNQQYF
CDR3 DNA: TGTGCCAGCACCGAACGGGGGGGAAACCAACAGTACTTC
D gene: TRBD2
J gene: TRBJ2-7
V gene: TRBV6-1
clone size: NA

CDR3 protein: CASSPSGYTQYF
CDR3 DNA: TGTGCCAGCAGCCCAAGCGGATATACGCAGTATTTT
D gene: NA
J gene: TRBJ2-3
V gene: TRBV12-3/TRBV12-4
clone size: once

CDR3 protein: CASSYGFQGPYNEQFF
CDR3 DNA: TGTGCCAGCAGTTACGGTTTCCAGGGCCCGTACAATGAGCAGTTCTTC
D gene: NA
J gene: TRBJ2-1
V gene: TRBV6-2/TRBV6-3
clone size: medium-sized

CDR3 protein: CASSSRDRGLVDTQYF
CDR3 DNA: TGTGCCAGCAGTAGCCGGGACAGGGGGCTTGTGGATACGCAGTATTTT
D gene: TRBD1
J gene: TRBJ2-3
V gene: TRBV6-1
clone size: NA

CDR3 protein: CATSRDRGNNTEAFF
CDR3 DNA: TGTGCCACCAGCAGAGATCGGGGGAACAACACTGAAGCTTTCTTT
D gene: NA
J gene: TRBJ1-1
V gene: TRBV15
clone size: medium-sized

CDR3 protein: CASSLGLAETQYF
CDR3 DNA: TGTGCCAGCAGTTTAGGGTTAGCAGAGACCCAGTACTTC
D gene: NA
J gene: TRBJ2-5
V gene: TRBV6-1
clone size: medium-sized

CDR3 protein: CASSWTGNAQETQYF
CDR3 DNA: TGTGCCAGCTCATGGACAGGGAACGCCCAAGAGACCCAGTACTTC
D gene: TRBD1
J gene: TRBJ2-5
V gene: TRBV18
clone size: NA

CDR3 protein: CSAEQGVVDTQYF
CDR3 DNA: TGCAGTGCCGAACAGGGGGTGGTAGATACGCAGTATTTT
D gene: TRBD1
J gene: TRBJ2-3
V gene: TRBV20-1
clone size: NA

CDR3 protein: CASTTRTSGNNEQFF
CDR3 DNA: TGTGCCAGCACCACCAGGACTAGCGGGAACAATGAGCAGTTCTTC
D gene: TRBD2
J gene: TRBJ2-1
V gene: TRBV6-5
clone size: NA

CDR3 protein: CSGRTTAYTGELFF
CDR3 DNA: TGCAGCGGCCGTACGACGGCTTACACCGGGGAGCTGTTTTTT
D gene: NA
J gene: TRBJ2-2
V gene: TRBV29-1
clone size: few

CDR3 protein: CASSLGWTISQETQYF
CDR3 DNA: TGTGCCAGCAGCTTAGGCTGGACTATCTCACAAGAGACCCAGTACTTC
D gene: NA
J gene: TRBJ2-5
V gene: TRBV7-9
clone size: NA

CDR3 protein: CASSLVTGANVLTF
CDR3 DNA: TGCGCCAGCAGCTTGGTTACTGGGGCCAACGTCCTGACTTTC
D gene: NA
J gene: TRBJ2-6
V gene: TRBV5-1
clone size: few

CDR3 protein: CATRPGSTDTQYF
CDR3 DNA: TGTGCCACCAGGCCAGGAAGCACAGATACGCAGTATTTT
D gene: NA
J gene: TRBJ2-3
V gene: TRBV15
clone size: large

CDR3 protein: CASSFPSGVGAYEQYF
CDR3 DNA: TGTGCCAGCAGCTTCCCAAGTGGGGTCGGAGCCTACGAGCAGTACTTC
D gene: NA
J gene: TRBJ2-7
V gene: TRBV13
clone size: medium-sized

CDR3 protein: CASSTTHYNEQFF
CDR3 DNA: TGTGCCAGCAGCACAACCCACTACAATGAGCAGTTCTTC
D gene: NA
J gene: TRBJ2-1
V gene: TRBV7-3
clone size: medium-sized

CDR3 protein: CATTGGETGFPYGYTF
CDR3 DNA: TGTGCCACCACAGGGGGGGAGACAGGGTTTCCCTATGGCTACACCTTC
D gene: TRBD1
J gene: TRBJ1-2
V gene: TRBV15
clone size: many

CDR3 protein: CASSLWGGRGQQYF
CDR3 DNA: TGTGCCAGCAGTTTATGGGGTGGTCGGGGCCAGCAGTACTTC
D gene: NA
J gene: TRBJ2-7
V gene: TRBV12-3/TRBV12-4
clone size: NA

CDR3 protein: CATKRNTGELFF
CDR3 DNA: TGTGCCACCAAGAGAAACACCGGGGAGCTGTTTTTT
D gene: NA
J gene: TRBJ2-2
V gene: TRBV12-3/TRBV12-4
clone size: medium-sized

CDR3 protein: CASSLQRPNTEAFF
CDR3 DNA: TGTGCCAGCAGTTTACAGAGACCGAACACTGAAGCTTTCTTT
D gene: NA
J gene: TRBJ1-1
V gene: TRBV28
clone size: medium-sized

CDR3 protein: CASSTLGDTQYF
CDR3 DNA: TGTGCCAGCAGTACCCTAGGGGATACGCAGTATTTT
D gene: NA
J gene: TRBJ2-3
V gene: TRBV6-6
clone size: medium-sized

CDR3 protein: CASSSLPQGNSPLHF
CDR3 DNA: TGTGCCAGCAGTTCTCTACCTCAGGGAAATTCACCCCTCCACTTT
D gene: NA
J gene: TRBJ1-6
V gene: TRBV11-2
clone size: NA

CDR3 protein: CAGEQGLGTGELFF
CDR3 DNA: TGTGCCGGGGAGCAGGGTCTGGGCACCGGGGAGCTGTTTTTT
D gene: NA
J gene: TRBJ2-2
V gene: TRBV9
clone size: medium-sized

CDR3 protein: CASSISGGARNEQFF
CDR3 DNA: TGTGCCAGTAGTATCTCAGGGGGCGCGAGGAATGAGCAGTTCTTC
D gene: TRBD1
J gene: TRBJ2-1
V gene: TRBV19
clone size: NA

CDR3 protein: CASKFGRFQYF
CDR3 DNA: TGTGCCAGCAAATTCGGGAGGTTCCAGTACTTC
D gene: TRBD2
J gene: TRBJ2-5
V gene: TRBV6-2/TRBV6-3
clone size: many

CDR3 protein: CSVESYGVTEQYF
CDR3 DNA: TGCAGCGTGGAGTCCTACGGAGTTACGGAGCAGTACTTC
D gene: NA
J gene: TRBJ2-7
V gene: TRBV29-1
clone size: large

CDR3 protein: CAWSPGQGTGYTF
CDR3 DNA: TGTGCCTGGAGTCCGGGACAGGGGACTGGCTACACCTTC
D gene: TRBD1
J gene: TRBJ1-2
V gene: TRBV30
clone size: many

CDR3 protein: CASSPELGDSIQYF
CDR3 DNA: TGTGCCAGCTCACCAGAACTCGGAGATAGCATTCAGTACTTC
D gene: NA
J gene: TRBJ2-4
V gene: TRBV18
clone size: many

CDR3 protein: CAISGGSQETQYF
CDR3 DNA: TGTGCCATCAGTGGCGGCAGCCAAGAGACCCAGTACTTC
D gene: NA
J gene: TRBJ2-5
V gene: TRBV10-3
clone size: NA

CDR3 protein: CASRTGRRQPQHF
CDR3 DNA: TGTGCCAGCCGGACAGGGAGAAGACAGCCCCAGCATTTT
D gene: TRBD1
J gene: TRBJ1-5
V gene: TRBV28
clone size: few

CDR3 protein: CASSNSEPSITEAFF
CDR3 DNA: TGTGCCAGCAGTAATTCTGAACCCTCCATCACTGAAGCTTTCTTT
D gene: NA
J gene: TRBJ1-1
V gene: TRBV2
clone size: many

CDR3 protein: CATTGSGGNTIYF
CDR3 DNA: TGTGCCACCACAGGGTCGGGGGGAAACACCATATATTTT
D gene: NA
J gene: TRBJ1-3
V gene: TRBV28
clone size: medium-sized

CDR3 protein: CASSRALAGVNEQFF
CDR3 DNA: TGCGCCAGCAGCCGAGCACTAGCGGGAGTCAATGAGCAGTTCTTC
D gene: TRBD2
J gene: TRBJ2-1
V gene: TRBV5-1
clone size: NA

CDR3 protein: CASSLSVETISYEQYF
CDR3 DNA: TGTGCCAGCAGTTTATCGGTTGAGACTATAAGCTACGAGCAGTACTTC
D gene: NA
J gene: TRBJ2-7
V gene: TRBV27
clone size: large

CDR3 protein: CASSGGAQGSQHF
CDR3 DNA: TGTGCCAGCAGCGGGGGGGCCCAGGGATCCCAGCATTTT
D gene: NA
J gene: TRBJ1-5
V gene: TRBV7-2
clone size: NA